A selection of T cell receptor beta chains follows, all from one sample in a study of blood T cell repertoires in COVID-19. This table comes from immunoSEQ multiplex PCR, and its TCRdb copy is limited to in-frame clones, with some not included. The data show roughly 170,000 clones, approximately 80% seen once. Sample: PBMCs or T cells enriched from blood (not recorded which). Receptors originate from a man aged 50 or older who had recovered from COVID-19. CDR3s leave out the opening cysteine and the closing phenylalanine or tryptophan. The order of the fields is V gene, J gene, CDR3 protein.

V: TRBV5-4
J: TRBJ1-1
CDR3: ASSLHYTPTEAF

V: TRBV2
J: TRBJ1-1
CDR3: ASKGTPNTEAF

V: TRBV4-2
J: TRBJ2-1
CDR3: ASSQGGTSPYNEQF

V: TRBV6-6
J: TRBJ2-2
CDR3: ASRSGGTNTGELF

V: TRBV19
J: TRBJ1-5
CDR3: AGGDWTGKAQH

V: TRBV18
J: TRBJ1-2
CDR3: ASSPPPGQGAGGYT

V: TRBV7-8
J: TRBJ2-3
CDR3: ASSLGSIRDTQY

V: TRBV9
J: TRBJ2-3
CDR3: ASSADRVTDTQY

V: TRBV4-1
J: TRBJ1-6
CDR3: ASSQENRGYASYNSPLH

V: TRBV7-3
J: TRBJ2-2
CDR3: ASSLSGRLAGSRTGELF

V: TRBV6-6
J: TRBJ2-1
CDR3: ASSRLSSRHSYNEQF

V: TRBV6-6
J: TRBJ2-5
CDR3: ASSYSIEEETQY

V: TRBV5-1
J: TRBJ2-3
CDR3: ASSIGQPDTQY

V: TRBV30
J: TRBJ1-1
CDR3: AWSEKGQVNTEAF

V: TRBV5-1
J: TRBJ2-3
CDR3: ASSRTGGGTDTQY

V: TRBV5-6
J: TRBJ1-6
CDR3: ASTPGSGQRTYNSPLH

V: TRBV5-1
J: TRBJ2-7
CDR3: ASSLATLGRQGMYEQY

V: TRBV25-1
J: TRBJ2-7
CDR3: ASSRQGATGEQY

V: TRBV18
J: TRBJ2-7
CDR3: ASSPSQGLENEQY

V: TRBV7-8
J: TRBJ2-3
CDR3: ASSFRSGGAGADTQY

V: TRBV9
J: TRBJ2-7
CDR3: ASSPGQFSYEQY

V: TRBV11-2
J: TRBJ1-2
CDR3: ASSLGAGDGYT

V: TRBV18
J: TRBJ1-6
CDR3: ASSRDTRNSPLH

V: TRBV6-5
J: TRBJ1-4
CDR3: ASSYSGQGREKLF

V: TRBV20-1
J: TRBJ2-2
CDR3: SASRPGQGSGELF

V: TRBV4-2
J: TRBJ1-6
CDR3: ASSPTGGLSYNSPLH

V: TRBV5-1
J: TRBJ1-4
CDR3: ASSSTTGRGEKLF

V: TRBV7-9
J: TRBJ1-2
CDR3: ASSFPGKTGGYT

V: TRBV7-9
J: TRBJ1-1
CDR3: ASSLDGQGERMEAF

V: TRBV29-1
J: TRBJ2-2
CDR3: SVVPGGFTGELF

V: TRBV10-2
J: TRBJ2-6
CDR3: ASSESGGKSSGANVLT

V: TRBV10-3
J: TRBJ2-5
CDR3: AITAGIRGETQY

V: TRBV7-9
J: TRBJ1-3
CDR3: ASSLGGQGVSGNTIY

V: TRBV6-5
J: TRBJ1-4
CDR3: ASSGTAAGEKLF

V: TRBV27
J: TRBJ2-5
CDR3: ASSFAPRETQY

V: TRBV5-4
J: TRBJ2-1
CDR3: ASSLPSGTSGGREQF

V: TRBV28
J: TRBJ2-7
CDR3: ASRPSGVGSYEQY

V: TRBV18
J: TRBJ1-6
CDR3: ASSPRESPLH

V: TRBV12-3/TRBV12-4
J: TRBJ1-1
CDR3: ASSRQGYTEAF

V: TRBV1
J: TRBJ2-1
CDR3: TSNPGLAGGKSSYNEQF

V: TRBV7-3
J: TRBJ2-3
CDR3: ASSQGTGLTDTQY

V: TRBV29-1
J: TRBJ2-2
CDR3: SVEDPDTGELF

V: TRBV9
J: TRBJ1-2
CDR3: ASSLPKQGRNYGYT

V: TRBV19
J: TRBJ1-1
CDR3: ASRYRDNTEAF

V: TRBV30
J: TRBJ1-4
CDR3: AWGDRDRGEKLF

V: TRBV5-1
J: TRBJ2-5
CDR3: ASSLVSGKETQY

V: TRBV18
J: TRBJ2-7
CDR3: ASSPGEGVSEQY

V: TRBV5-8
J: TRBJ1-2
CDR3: ASSLDRAHANT

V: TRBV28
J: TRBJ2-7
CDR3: ASSRQGYEQY

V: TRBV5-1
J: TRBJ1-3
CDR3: ASSSMGQTTGNTIY